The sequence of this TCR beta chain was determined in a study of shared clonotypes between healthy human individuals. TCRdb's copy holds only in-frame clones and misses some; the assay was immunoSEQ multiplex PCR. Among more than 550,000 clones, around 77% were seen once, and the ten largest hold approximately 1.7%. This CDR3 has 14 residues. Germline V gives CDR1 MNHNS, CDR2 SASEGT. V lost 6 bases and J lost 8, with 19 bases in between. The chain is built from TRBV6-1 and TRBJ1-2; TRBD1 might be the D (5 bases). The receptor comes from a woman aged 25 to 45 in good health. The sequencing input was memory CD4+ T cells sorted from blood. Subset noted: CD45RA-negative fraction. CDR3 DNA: TGTGCCAGCAGGAGGGACCTCGACGCGGGAGGCTACACCTTC. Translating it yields CASRRDLDAGGYTF.